What follows are 26 T cell receptor beta chains derived from one specimen sequenced in a study of CD8+ T cells in alopecia areata. Sequencing templates came from extracted RNA that was reverse transcribed into cDNA. Measured with immunoSEQ multiplex PCR; TCRdb has only the in-frame clones, and not every one. The sample yields around 190,000 clones, roughly 50% seen once. Material: CD8+ T cells sorted from blood. These receptors all stem from a human donor in good health.

Of note for this clone: In the same sample, other DNA sequences code for this CDR3. The CDR3 spells CSVPRGDTQYF. In DNA, the CDR3 is TGCAGCGTTCCAAGAGGGGATACGCAGTATTTT. This chain links TRBV29-1 with TRBJ2-3, with D possibly being TRBD2 (5 bases). The CDR3 is 11 amino acids. The germline V and J ends were trimmed by 5 bases and 6 bases, with 9 bases remaining between them. CDR1 and CDR2 (germline): SQVTM, ANQGSEA.

The rearrangement links TRBV5-1 to TRBJ1-2; D is unresolved. V dropped 4 bases and J dropped 6 bases, with 10 bases sitting between them. Germline assignment: CDR1 SGHRS and CDR2 YFSETQ. The CDR3 is 12 residues long. The CDR3 DNA sequence: TGCGCCAGCAGCCCGCCGGACGATGGCTACACCTTC. Translation: CASSPPDDGYTF. Filled out from reference TRBV5-1 and TRBJ1-2, the complete variable domain reads KAGVTQTPRYLIKTRGQQVTLSCSPISGHRSVSWYQQTPGQGLQFLFEYFSETQRNKGNFPGRFSGRQFSNSRSEMNVSTLELGDSALYLCASSPPDDGYTFGSGTRLTVV.

This clone was seen a handful of times. The chain has TRBV5-1 and TRBJ2-7, with D maybe TRBD1 (6 bases). The CDR3 is 14 residues long. Trimming shortened V by 7 bases and J by 0 bases, and 14 bases separated the two germline ends. In germline, CDR1 is SGHRS, CDR2 YFSETQ. This chain's CDR3 is CASAETGSSYEQYF. The DNA of the CDR3 is TGCGCCAGCGCCGAGACAGGCAGCTCCTACGAGCAGTACTTC. The variable domain in full, with the rest retrieved from reference TRBV5-1 and TRBJ2-7, is KAGVTQTPRYLIKTRGQQVTLSCSPISGHRSVSWYQQTPGQGLQFLFEYFSETQRNKGNFPGRFSGRQFSNSRSEMNVSTLELGDSALYLCASAETGSSYEQYFGPGTRLTVT.

The V and J genes are TRBV29-1 and TRBJ2-1; 12 bases agree with TRBD2. Germline V lookup: CDR1 SQVTM, CDR2 ANQGSEA. The CDR3 runs 15 residues. Trimming removed 3 bases from V and 4 bases from J; junction bases left unmatched: 4. The CDR3 loop is CSVDGLAGGYNEQFF. In DNA form, the CDR3 reads TGCAGCGTTGACGGGCTAGCGGGGGGGTACAATGAGCAGTTCTTC.

The chain joins TRBV7-9 to TRBJ1-5; D is unclear. V was clipped by 5 bases and J by 7 bases, with 9 bases between them. The CDR3 loop spans 12 amino acids. Germline V gene data show CDR1 as SEHNR and CDR2 as FQNEAQ (reference sequence). CDR3 DNA: TGTGCCAGCAGCCATGGGGAACAGCCCCAGCATTTT. Translation gives CASSHGEQPQHF.

Only a few counts were recorded for this clone. The V call is TRBV6-4, the J call TRBJ2-1; D tentatively fits TRBD1 or TRBD2 (6 bases each). The length of the CDR3 is 14 residues. CDR1 MRHNA and CDR2 SNTAGT come from the germline V gene. The ends were cut back, 6 bases at V and 2 bases at J, with 11 bases in the middle. In DNA form, the CDR3 reads TGTGCCAGCAGCGCAGGGGAGGCCTACAATGAGCAGTTCTTC. Its translation: CASSAGEAYNEQFF.

This CDR3 is CASRAGSGANVLTF. CDR3 DNA sequence: TGTGCCAGTAGGGCGGGCTCTGGGGCCAACGTCCTGACTTTC. This chain links TRBV25-1 with TRBJ2-6, with D maybe TRBD2 (5 bases). This CDR3 is 14 amino acids long. V was cut by 9 bases and J by 0 bases, with 9 bases left in between. CDR1 and CDR2 from the germline V gene are MGHDK and SYGVNS.

The chain is built from TRBV28 and TRBJ2-7, with D perhaps TRBD2 (5 bases). V lost 10 bases and J 7 bases, leaving 17 bases between the germline ends. The germline CDR1 and CDR2 sequences are MDHEN and SYDVKM. The CDR3 is 12 residues long. The CDR3 DNA sequence: TGTGCCACTTCCGGACTTTCCCTTGAGCAGTACTTC. It codes for CATSGLSLEQYF.

V and J are TRBV7-7 and TRBJ2-5; D not certain. The V end was cut by 1 base, the J end by 5 bases, with 8 bases between. The CDR3 is 13 residues long. CDR1 is SSHAT, CDR2 FNYEAQ, per germline (reference sequence). Here the CDR3 reads CASSLVLGETQYF. The CDR3 coding sequence is TGTGCCAGCAGCTTAGTTCTGGGGGAGACCCAGTACTTC.

V is TRBV30 and J is TRBJ2-7, with 8 bases identical to TRBD2. The CDR3 spans 13 residues. In germline, CDR1 is GTSNPN, CDR2 SVGIG (reference sequence). V shed 5 bases and J 3 bases; nucleotides not matched to a gene: 6. CDR3 sequence: CAWASRGGYEQYF. The CDR3 region has the DNA TGTGCCTGGGCCTCACGGGGGGGCTACGAGCAGTACTTC.

Written as DNA, the CDR3 is TGTGCCAGCAACCCCCCCTCTGGGGCCAACGTCCTGACTTTC. Residues: CASNPPSGANVLTF. The chain links TRBV2 to TRBJ2-6; D not certain. The CDR3 is 14 residues long. Germline loops: CDR1 SNHLY, CDR2 FYNNEI. Trimming left V 7 bases short and J 0 bases short, with 7 bases between.

With regard to this clone: Other DNA sequences from this sample encode an identical CDR3 as well. This chain connects TRBV29-1 to TRBJ1-1; D may be TRBD1 (5 bases). The CDR3 totals 11 residues. Germline CDR1 reads SQVTM; CDR2 reads ANQGSEA. V was shortened by 3 bases and J by 4 bases, with 6 bases between the two germline ends. CDR3 in amino acids: CSVDGGTEAFF. CDR3 DNA sequence: TGCAGCGTTGACGGGGGCACTGAAGCTTTCTTT.

The chain combines TRBV4-1 with TRBJ1-2; D possibly corresponds to TRBD1 (6 bases). Looked up from germline, CDR1 is MGHRA and CDR2 is YSYEKL. There are 16 residues in the CDR3. Trimming removed 0 bases from V and 0 bases from J, with 11 bases in between. The CDR3 DNA reads TGCGCCAGCAGCCAAGAAACAGGGTTGGCTAACTATGGCTACACCTTC. Protein: CASSQETGLANYGYTF.

The count of this clone is one. The chain uses TRBV14 and TRBJ2-5; 7 nucleotides agree with TRBD2. CDR1 is SGHDN and CDR2 is FVKESK in the germline V gene. The CDR3 runs 16 residues. V trimming: 0 bases; J trimming: 2 bases; junction bases outside the gene matches: 6. CDR3 in amino acids: CASSQDRAGPQETQYF. The DNA of the CDR3 is TGTGCCAGCAGCCAAGATAGAGCGGGGCCTCAAGAGACCCAGTACTTC.

V usage is TRBV11-2 and J usage is TRBJ2-2; D call uncertain. V was pared by 0 bases and J by 3 bases, with 14 bases between. CDR1 is SGHAT and CDR2 is FQNNGV in the germline V gene. The CDR3 covers 17 residues. The CDR3 loop reads CASSLDLSGEYTGELFF. The DNA of the CDR3 is TGTGCCAGCAGCTTAGATCTAAGTGGAGAGTACACCGGGGAGCTGTTTTTT. The entire variable domain, with the rest obtained from reference TRBV11-2 and TRBJ2-2, is as follows: EAGVAQSPRYKIIEKRQSVAFWCNPISGHATLYWYQQILGQGPKLLIQFQNNGVVDDSQLPKDRFSAERLKGVDSTLKIQPAKLEDSAVYLCASSLDLSGEYTGELFFGEGSRLTVL.

A few counts support this clone. This chain joins TRBV7-9 and TRBJ1-1; possibly TRBD1 for D (6 bases). The germline CDR1 and CDR2 sequences are SEHNR and FQNEAQ (reference sequence). With 8 bases removed from V and 5 bases from J, the gap between germline ends came to 21 bases. This CDR3 contains 15 residues. DNA for the CDR3: TGTGCCAGCCTTCCCGATGGGGGGGCGGGTACTGAAGCTTTCTTT. This sequence encodes CASLPDGGAGTEAFF.

The rearrangement uses TRBV6-5 and TRBJ1-1, with D maybe TRBD1 (6 bases). The V end lost 7 bases, the J end lost 1 base, and 13 bases lay between the germline ends. Germline V gives CDR1 MNHEY, CDR2 SVGAGI. CDR3 length: 14 residues. The CDR3 sequence: CASIKQGKNTEAFF. For the CDR3, the DNA is TGTGCCAGCATTAAACAGGGAAAGAACACTGAAGCTTTCTTT.

This clone was counted only a few times. This chain links TRBV7-9 with TRBJ2-7, with 7 bases matching TRBD1. This CDR3 is 14 amino acids long. Losses at the gene ends were 1 base for V and 2 bases for J; bases not matched to a gene: 2. Germline CDR1 reads SEHNR; CDR2 reads FQNEAQ (reference sequence). The CDR3 spells CASSLGQGAYEQYF. The CDR3 DNA reads TGTGCCAGCAGCTTAGGACAGGGTGCCTACGAGCAGTACTTC. Using reference TRBV7-9 and TRBJ2-7 for the parts outside the CDR3, the full variable domain is DTGVSQNPRHKITKRGQNVTFRCDPISEHNRLYWYRQTLGQGPEFLTYFQNEAQLEKSRLLSDRFSAERPKGSFSTLEIQRTEQGDSAMYLCASSLGQGAYEQYFGPGTRLTVT.

The chain combines TRBV6-4 with TRBJ1-1; no clear D. CDR3 length: 14 residues. The germline CDR1 and CDR2 sequences are MRHNA and SNTAGT. Trimming cost V 5 bases and J 2 bases, with 12 bases left between them. This chain's CDR3 is CASSPTAKNTEAFF. CDR3 nucleotide sequence: TGTGCCAGCAGTCCGACGGCTAAAAACACTGAAGCTTTCTTT.

This clone was seen a handful of times. The chain combines TRBV19 with TRBJ2-1; D is ambiguous. The CDR3 consists of 14 residues. Germline V CDR1 and CDR2: LNHDA, SQIVND (reference sequence). Trimming removed 5 bases at V and 0 bases at J, with 8 bases between. The CDR3 sequence is CASSLTGSYNEQFF. CDR3 in DNA: TGTGCCAGTAGTCTGACTGGCTCCTACAATGAGCAGTTCTTC.

There are a few counts of this clone. This chain joins TRBV29-1 and TRBJ2-3; 7 positions match TRBD1. The CDR3 loop spans 15 amino acids. In germline, CDR1 is SQVTM, CDR2 ANQGSEA. The junction had 14 bases not matched to a gene; V was cut back by 5 bases and J by 6 bases. The CDR3 nucleotides read TGCAGCGTTACAAACCGGGACAGCAAGGCGGATACGCAGTATTTT. It specifies CSVTNRDSKADTQYF.

The CDR3: CASSPDYEQYF. The CDR3, as DNA: TGTGCCAGCAGCCCCGACTACGAGCAGTACTTC. The V gene is TRBV2, the J gene TRBJ2-7, with D hard to call. Germline assignment: CDR1 SNHLY and CDR2 FYNNEI. The V and J ends lost 6 bases and 3 bases respectively, with 6 bases between them. This CDR3 has 11 residues.

The gene calls are TRBV13 and TRBJ1-6, with a weak D call TRBD1 (5 bases). V was shortened by 5 bases and J by 9 bases, with 8 bases between the two germline ends. Germline V gene sequence: CDR1 PRHDT, CDR2 FYEKMQ (reference sequence). The CDR3 has 12 residues. The CDR3 loop reads CASSPQGSPLHF. The CDR3 DNA reads TGTGCCAGCAGCCCTCAGGGTTCACCCCTCCACTTT. The full variable domain, its missing parts supplied by reference TRBV13 and TRBJ1-6, is AAGVIQSPRHLIKEKRETATLKCYPIPRHDTVYWYQQGPGQDPQFLISFYEKMQSDKGSIPDRFSAQQFSDYHSELNMSSLELGDSALYFCASSPQGSPLHFGNGTRLTVT.

This clone was picked up a small number of times. This rearrangement joins TRBV29-1 to TRBJ2-2; no clear D. The CDR3 spans 12 residues. Between the trimmed V and J ends, which lost 6 bases and 5 bases, there was a span of 10 bases. CDR1 is SQVTM and CDR2 is ANQGSEA in the germline V gene. CDR3 sequence: CSVGLGTGELFF. In DNA form, the CDR3 reads TGCAGCGTCGGCCTGGGAACCGGGGAGCTGTTTTTT.

This CDR3 is CAWSGSTGQPQHF. The DNA for the CDR3 is TGTGCCTGGAGTGGGAGTACCGGTCAGCCCCAGCATTTT. V usage is TRBV30 and J usage is TRBJ1-5; D remains unclear. The CDR3 covers 13 residues. Germline-derived CDR1 and CDR2 are GTSNPN and SVGIG (reference sequence). V gave up 1 base and J gave up 6 bases, with 10 bases separating them.

The J gene is TRBJ1-2, the V gene TRBV7-9; 9 nucleotides align to TRBD1. With V trimmed by 4 bases and J by 8 bases, 2 bases remained unmatched. In germline, CDR1 is SEHNR, CDR2 FQNEAQ (reference sequence). This CDR3 is built from 12 residues. The CDR3 sequence: CASSSGTGGYTF. DNA for the CDR3: TGTGCCAGCAGCTCCGGGACAGGGGGCTACACCTTC.